This T cell receptor beta chain stems from a study of identical twins. The study's findings and limits: Analyses of zero insertions could be partly confounded by invariant MAIT and iNKT cells. Among monozygotic twins, out-of-frame TCR alpha sharing exceeded what models predicted.

Points on this clonotype: As yet, its antigen is unknown.

Unique molecular identifiers were present on the cDNA, and a universal primer site came from template switching. TCRdb passed the 5' RACE reads through MiXCR, listing each CDR3 protein once. The sample holds 300,000 to 350,000 distinct CDR3 sequences, over 9% seen once. CDR1 and CDR2 from the germline V gene are MDHEN and SYDVKM. The CDR3 is 15 amino acids. Deletions cut 2 bases from V and 3 bases from J, with 14 bases between. The data were also submitted as part of a second study, on yellow fever vaccine responses in identical twins. Per that study: As reported, the vaccine T cell response of twins seemed partly convergent and partly personalized.

This clonotype was obtained from a woman between 18 and 29 years old in good health. J is TRBJ2-7 and V is TRBV28; the D gene could be TRBD1 or TRBD2 (6 bases each). The sequencing input was CD8+ T cells sorted from blood. The CDR3 sequence is CASSLKGGNGYEQYF. The CDR3 coding sequence is TGTGCCAGCAGTTTAAAAGGGGGGAACGGCTACGAGCAGTACTTC.